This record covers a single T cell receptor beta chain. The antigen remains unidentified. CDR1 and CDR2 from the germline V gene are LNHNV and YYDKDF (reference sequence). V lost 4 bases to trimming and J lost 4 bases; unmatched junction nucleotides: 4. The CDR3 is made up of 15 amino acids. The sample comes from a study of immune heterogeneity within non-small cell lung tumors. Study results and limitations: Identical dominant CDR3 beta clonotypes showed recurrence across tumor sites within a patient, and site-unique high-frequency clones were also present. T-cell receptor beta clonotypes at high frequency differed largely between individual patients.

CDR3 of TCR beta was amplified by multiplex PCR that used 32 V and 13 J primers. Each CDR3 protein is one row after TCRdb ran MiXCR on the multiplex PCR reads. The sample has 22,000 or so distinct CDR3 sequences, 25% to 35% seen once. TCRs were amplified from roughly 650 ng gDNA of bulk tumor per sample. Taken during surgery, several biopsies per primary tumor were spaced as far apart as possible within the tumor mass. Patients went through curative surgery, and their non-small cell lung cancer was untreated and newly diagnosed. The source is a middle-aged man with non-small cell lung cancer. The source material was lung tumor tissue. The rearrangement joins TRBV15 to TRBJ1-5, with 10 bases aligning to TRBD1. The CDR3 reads CATSTDRGRNQPQHF. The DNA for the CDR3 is TGTGCCACCAGCACAGACAGGGGGCGGAATCAGCCCCAGCATTTT. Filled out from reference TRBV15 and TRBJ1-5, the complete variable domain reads DAMVIQNPRYQVTQFGKPVTLSCSQTLNHNVMYWYQQKSSQAPKLLFHYYDKDFNNEADTPDNFQSRRPNTSFCFLDIRSPGLGDTAMYLCATSTDRGRNQPQHFGDGTRLSIL.